The rows below give T cell receptor beta chains drawn from one sample of a study of patients and donors after allogeneic stem cell transplantation. Each CDR3 protein is one row after TCRdb ran MiXCR on the RT-PCR reads. This sample has about 200,000 distinct CDR3 sequences; less than 45% occur once, and the top ten carry about 33%. Sequences were obtained from blood, either unsorted or a sorted T cell fraction (not recorded which). The source of these receptors is a human donor who was either an allogeneic HSCT recipient or a stem cell or donor lymphocyte infusion donor (not recorded which). It is not recorded whose cells these are; they may come from a transplant donor. Both conserved end residues are part of each CDR3. Fields, in order: clone size, D gene, V gene, J gene, CDR3 protein, CDR3 DNA. The D gene is left open where the match is weak. The size of a clone is reported for some rows only, either as once, few or many, or as a class for expanded clones.

clone size: .; D gene: .; V gene: TRBV5-1; J gene: TRBJ2-7; CDR3 protein: CATRRVGRPYEQYF; CDR3 DNA: TGCGCCACCAGACGAGTGGGGAGACCCTACGAGCAGTACTTC
clone size: .; D gene: TRBD1; V gene: TRBV12-3/TRBV12-4; J gene: TRBJ2-2; CDR3 protein: CASTPGQGASGELFF; CDR3 DNA: TGTGCCAGCACCCCGGGACAGGGGGCTTCCGGGGAGCTGTTTTTT
clone size: .; D gene: .; V gene: TRBV7-3; J gene: TRBJ1-2; CDR3 protein: CASSQQGVYGYTF; CDR3 DNA: TGTGCCAGCAGCCAACAGGGAGTCTATGGCTACACCTTC
clone size: many; D gene: TRBD1; V gene: TRBV3-1; J gene: TRBJ1-1; CDR3 protein: CASSPSGTVNTEAFF; CDR3 DNA: TGTGCCAGCAGCCCTTCCGGGACAGTGAACACTGAAGCTTTCTTT
clone size: .; D gene: .; V gene: TRBV20-1; J gene: TRBJ2-7; CDR3 protein: CSARDLLGVNYLYEQYF; CDR3 DNA: TGCAGTGCTAGAGATCTCTTGGGGGTAAACTACTTGTACGAGCAGTACTTC
clone size: .; D gene: .; V gene: TRBV27; J gene: TRBJ1-6; CDR3 protein: CASRPPQPNSPLHF; CDR3 DNA: TGTGCCAGCAGGCCACCGCAGCCCAATTCACCCCTCCACTTT
clone size: many; D gene: .; V gene: TRBV19; J gene: TRBJ2-7; CDR3 protein: CASSIAQTASHEQYF; CDR3 DNA: TGTGCCAGTAGTATAGCGCAAACCGCCTCCCACGAGCAGTACTTC
clone size: .; D gene: .; V gene: TRBV6-6; J gene: TRBJ2-7; CDR3 protein: CASSVGATLDYEQYF; CDR3 DNA: TGTGCCAGCAGTGTGGGGGCGACCTTAGACTACGAGCAGTACTTC
clone size: .; D gene: .; V gene: TRBV5-1; J gene: TRBJ2-3; CDR3 protein: CASSFVQLVDTQYF; CDR3 DNA: TGCGCCAGCAGCTTCGTACAGTTGGTAGATACGCAGTATTTT
clone size: once; D gene: TRBD1; V gene: TRBV5-6; J gene: TRBJ2-7; CDR3 protein: CASSSGTGNEQYF; CDR3 DNA: TGTGCCAGCAGCTCAGGGACAGGGAACGAGCAGTACTTC
clone size: once; D gene: .; V gene: TRBV29-1; J gene: TRBJ2-7; CDR3 protein: CSVEFSEQGQYF; CDR3 DNA: TGCAGCGTTGAATTTTCTGAGCAGGGGCAGTACTTC
clone size: few; D gene: .; V gene: TRBV27; J gene: TRBJ2-3; CDR3 protein: CASSLSGEADTQYF; CDR3 DNA: TGTGCCAGCAGTTTATCAGGGGAAGCAGATACGCAGTATTTT
clone size: .; D gene: TRBD1; V gene: TRBV11-2; J gene: TRBJ1-2; CDR3 protein: CASSSDRVYGYTF; CDR3 DNA: TGTGCCAGCAGCTCGGACAGGGTGTATGGCTACACCTTC
clone size: few; D gene: TRBD1; V gene: TRBV7-9; J gene: TRBJ1-1; CDR3 protein: CASSPYGQGAFF; CDR3 DNA: TGTGCCAGCAGCCCCTACGGACAGGGGGCTTTCTTT
clone size: few; D gene: .; V gene: TRBV20-1; J gene: TRBJ1-2; CDR3 protein: CSAREGRSYGYTF; CDR3 DNA: TGCAGTGCAAGGGAAGGACGGAGCTATGGCTACACCTTC
clone size: .; D gene: .; V gene: TRBV21-1; J gene: TRBJ1-6; CDR3 protein: CASSKGAGTPLNYNSPLHF; CDR3 DNA: TGTGCCAGCAGCAAAGGGGCAGGGACTCCTCTCAACTATAATTCACCCCTCCACTTT
clone size: .; D gene: .; V gene: TRBV6-2/TRBV6-3; J gene: TRBJ2-5; CDR3 protein: CASSGNEETQYF; CDR3 DNA: TGTGCCAGCAGTGGCAATGAAGAGACCCAGTACTTC
clone size: .; D gene: .; V gene: TRBV6-4; J gene: TRBJ1-1; CDR3 protein: CAPRAYTEAFF; CDR3 DNA: TGTGCCCCCCGGGCGTACACTGAAGCTTTCTTT
clone size: few; D gene: TRBD1; V gene: TRBV4-3; J gene: TRBJ1-1; CDR3 protein: CASSQASVQGAQGTEAFF; CDR3 DNA: TGCGCCAGCAGCCAAGCAAGCGTACAGGGGGCGCAAGGCACTGAAGCTTTCTTT
clone size: .; D gene: .; V gene: TRBV9; J gene: TRBJ2-1; CDR3 protein: CASSFQSPGQSGYNEQFF; CDR3 DNA: TGTGCCAGCAGCTTTCAGAGCCCCGGACAGTCGGGTTACAATGAGCAGTTCTTC
clone size: .; D gene: .; V gene: TRBV6-5; J gene: TRBJ1-1; CDR3 protein: CASSYSSPGRLSIDTEAFF; CDR3 DNA: TGTGCCAGCAGTTACTCGAGTCCGGGCCGTCTTTCAATAGACACTGAAGCTTTCTTT
clone size: .; D gene: TRBD1; V gene: TRBV19; J gene: TRBJ2-2; CDR3 protein: CASSPGQGAVGTGELFF; CDR3 DNA: TGTGCCAGTAGTCCCGGACAGGGGGCGGTCGGCACCGGGGAGCTGTTTTTT
clone size: few; D gene: TRBD1; V gene: TRBV7-9; J gene: TRBJ1-1; CDR3 protein: CASSSTGGQTEAFF; CDR3 DNA: TGTGCCAGCAGCTCGACAGGGGGCCAAACTGAAGCTTTCTTT
clone size: .; D gene: .; V gene: TRBV28; J gene: TRBJ1-3; CDR3 protein: CASTIGIVSGGNTIYF; CDR3 DNA: TGTGCCAGCACCATTGGTATAGTGTCAGGGGGAAACACCATATATTTT
clone size: few; D gene: .; V gene: TRBV12-3/TRBV12-4; J gene: TRBJ1-1; CDR3 protein: CASSFAGLGTEAFF; CDR3 DNA: TGTGCCAGCAGTTTCGCAGGGCTGGGCACTGAAGCTTTCTTT
clone size: .; D gene: .; V gene: TRBV12-5; J gene: TRBJ1-1; CDR3 protein: CASGLGGQNTEAFF; CDR3 DNA: TGTGCTAGTGGTTTGGGCGGACAGAACACTGAAGCTTTCTTT
clone size: once; D gene: .; V gene: TRBV7-8; J gene: TRBJ1-1; CDR3 protein: CASSFSGEENTEAFF; CDR3 DNA: TGTGCCAGCAGCTTCTCAGGGGAAGAGAACACTGAAGCTTTCTTT
clone size: .; D gene: .; V gene: TRBV12-3/TRBV12-4; J gene: TRBJ1-3; CDR3 protein: CASSFNTGWIYF; CDR3 DNA: TGTGCCAGCAGCTTTAACACCGGATGGATATATTTT
clone size: .; D gene: .; V gene: TRBV5-1; J gene: TRBJ2-3; CDR3 protein: CASSNPTTDTQYF; CDR3 DNA: TGCGCCAGCAGCAACCCGACCACAGATACGCAGTATTTT
clone size: .; D gene: TRBD1; V gene: TRBV5-1; J gene: TRBJ1-2; CDR3 protein: CASSLGTGGRYGYTF; CDR3 DNA: TGCGCCAGCAGCTTGGGGACAGGAGGACGGTATGGCTACACCTTC
clone size: .; D gene: .; V gene: TRBV5-1; J gene: TRBJ2-1; CDR3 protein: CASSRRTEQFF; CDR3 DNA: TGCGCCAGCAGTCGGCGGACTGAGCAGTTCTTC
clone size: few; D gene: .; V gene: TRBV12-3/TRBV12-4; J gene: TRBJ2-3; CDR3 protein: CASTTIMGPDTQYF; CDR3 DNA: TGTGCCAGCACCACTATTATGGGGCCAGATACGCAGTATTTT
clone size: .; D gene: .; V gene: TRBV7-2; J gene: TRBJ2-5; CDR3 protein: CASSRPPQETQYF; CDR3 DNA: TGTGCCAGCAGCCGACCCCCACAAGAGACCCAGTACTTC
clone size: .; D gene: TRBD2; V gene: TRBV5-1; J gene: TRBJ2-3; CDR3 protein: CASSYQLAGGADTQYF; CDR3 DNA: TGCGCCAGCAGCTACCAACTAGCGGGAGGGGCAGATACGCAGTATTTT
clone size: .; D gene: .; V gene: TRBV20-1; J gene: TRBJ2-1; CDR3 protein: CSARLSRYEQFF; CDR3 DNA: TGCAGTGCTAGACTATCCAGATATGAGCAGTTCTTC
clone size: few; D gene: TRBD1; V gene: TRBV12-3/TRBV12-4; J gene: TRBJ1-2; CDR3 protein: CASSDTGGDYYGYTF; CDR3 DNA: TGTGCCAGCAGTGACACAGGGGGGGACTACTATGGCTACACCTTC
clone size: few; D gene: TRBD2; V gene: TRBV7-8; J gene: TRBJ2-1; CDR3 protein: CASSFRAGVENEQFF; CDR3 DNA: TGTGCCAGCAGCTTCAGGGCGGGAGTGGAAAATGAGCAGTTCTTC
clone size: .; D gene: .; V gene: TRBV5-4; J gene: TRBJ2-3; CDR3 protein: CASSFEAASTDTQYF; CDR3 DNA: TGTGCCAGCAGCTTTGAAGCAGCTAGCACAGATACGCAGTATTTT
clone size: .; D gene: .; V gene: TRBV7-9; J gene: TRBJ1-1; CDR3 protein: CASSPPQGGMNTEAFF; CDR3 DNA: TGTGCCAGCAGCCCCCCCCAGGGAGGGATGAACACTGAAGCTTTCTTT
clone size: .; D gene: .; V gene: TRBV12-3/TRBV12-4; J gene: TRBJ2-3; CDR3 protein: CATHVGAPDTQYF; CDR3 DNA: TGTGCCACCCATGTTGGGGCACCAGATACGCAGTATTTT
clone size: .; D gene: .; V gene: TRBV12-3/TRBV12-4; J gene: TRBJ1-5; CDR3 protein: CASTLGGARQPQHF; CDR3 DNA: TGTGCCAGCACGCTTGGGGGGGCAAGGCAGCCCCAGCATTTT
clone size: .; D gene: .; V gene: TRBV2; J gene: TRBJ1-5; CDR3 protein: CASTGQNQPQHF; CDR3 DNA: TGTGCCAGCACCGGTCAAAATCAGCCCCAGCATTTT
clone size: few; D gene: .; V gene: TRBV7-6; J gene: TRBJ1-6; CDR3 protein: CASSLYTGTANSPLHF; CDR3 DNA: TGTGCCAGCAGCCTATACACCGGGACCGCTAATTCACCCCTCCACTTT
clone size: .; D gene: TRBD1; V gene: TRBV6-2/TRBV6-3; J gene: TRBJ1-1; CDR3 protein: CASSYTLDRGGEAFF; CDR3 DNA: TGTGCCAGCAGTTACACCCTGGACAGGGGAGGTGAAGCTTTCTTT
clone size: .; D gene: .; V gene: TRBV25-1; J gene: TRBJ1-3; CDR3 protein: CASSEDSHSGNTIYF; CDR3 DNA: TGTGCCAGCAGTGAGGACAGCCACTCTGGAAACACCATATATTTT
clone size: few; D gene: .; V gene: TRBV7-9; J gene: TRBJ2-7; CDR3 protein: CASSLLTGYEQYF; CDR3 DNA: TGTGCCAGCAGCTTATTGACAGGCTACGAGCAGTACTTC
clone size: .; D gene: .; V gene: TRBV5-1; J gene: TRBJ2-3; CDR3 protein: CASSLQFPDTQYF; CDR3 DNA: TGCGCCAGCAGCTTGCAGTTCCCAGATACGCAGTATTTT
clone size: .; D gene: .; V gene: TRBV5-6; J gene: TRBJ2-1; CDR3 protein: CASTLTASSYNEQFF; CDR3 DNA: TGTGCCAGCACCCTAACAGCGAGCTCCTACAATGAGCAGTTCTTC
clone size: .; D gene: TRBD2; V gene: TRBV6-2/TRBV6-3; J gene: TRBJ2-1; CDR3 protein: CASKRREDPSYNEQFF; CDR3 DNA: TGTGCCAGCAAACGGCGGGAGGATCCCTCCTACAATGAGCAGTTCTTC
clone size: .; D gene: .; V gene: TRBV12-3/TRBV12-4; J gene: TRBJ2-5; CDR3 protein: CASSLLSTGWETQYF; CDR3 DNA: TGTGCCAGCAGTTTATTGAGTACAGGGTGGGAGACCCAGTACTTC
clone size: few; D gene: .; V gene: TRBV30; J gene: TRBJ1-1; CDR3 protein: CAWSVGLLNTEAFF; CDR3 DNA: TGTGCCTGGAGTGTAGGACTTTTGAACACTGAAGCTTTCTTT
clone size: .; D gene: TRBD1; V gene: TRBV5-1; J gene: TRBJ1-1; CDR3 protein: CASSWAGQDNTEAFF; CDR3 DNA: TGCGCCAGCAGCTGGGCGGGACAGGACAACACTGAAGCTTTCTTT
clone size: .; D gene: .; V gene: TRBV20-1; J gene: TRBJ1-2; CDR3 protein: CSARASGRYTF; CDR3 DNA: TGCAGTGCTAGAGCCAGTGGCCGTTACACCTTC
clone size: .; D gene: .; V gene: TRBV6-1; J gene: TRBJ2-1; CDR3 protein: CASSEVHEQFF; CDR3 DNA: TGTGCCAGCAGTGAAGTGCATGAGCAGTTCTTC
clone size: .; D gene: .; V gene: TRBV12-3/TRBV12-4; J gene: TRBJ2-2; CDR3 protein: CASERSHTGELFF; CDR3 DNA: TGTGCCAGCGAGCGGAGTCACACCGGGGAGCTGTTTTTT
clone size: .; D gene: .; V gene: TRBV5-1; J gene: TRBJ2-2; CDR3 protein: CASSLESLYGELIF; CDR3 DNA: TGCGCCAGCAGCTTGGAATCCTTATACGGGGAGCTGATTTTT
clone size: .; D gene: .; V gene: TRBV12-3/TRBV12-4; J gene: TRBJ2-2; CDR3 protein: CASSLGHGRLGGELFF; CDR3 DNA: TGTGCCAGCAGTCTCGGGCACGGGCGCCTGGGCGGGGAGCTGTTTTTT
clone size: once; D gene: TRBD1; V gene: TRBV4-3; J gene: TRBJ2-7; CDR3 protein: CASSQGQGEAEQYF; CDR3 DNA: TGCGCCAGCAGCCAGGGACAGGGGGAGGCCGAGCAGTACTTC
clone size: .; D gene: .; V gene: TRBV24-1; J gene: TRBJ2-6; CDR3 protein: CATSDFTGSGANVLTF; CDR3 DNA: TGTGCCACCAGTGATTTCACAGGGAGCGGGGCCAACGTCCTGACTTTC